This is a list of T cell receptor beta chains from one sample in a study of cytomegalovirus exposure and HLA in healthy donors. Sequenced by immunoSEQ multiplex PCR; TCRdb stores in-frame clones only, minus some. This sample has 110,000 to 150,000 clones, with about 64% found just once. Sequencing input: PBMCs. These receptors were taken from a man between 60 and 75 years old in good health and CMV-seronegative. Each CDR3 is given with its conserved first and last residue.

j_call v_call cdr3_aa
TRBJ2-1 TRBV19 CASSKQSGRAEQFF
TRBJ1-2 TRBV30 CAWSVGQGTYGYTF
TRBJ2-5 TRBV5-4 CASSLKGVQQETQYF
TRBJ2-7 TRBV28 CASSSPGTSGYEQYF
TRBJ2-7 TRBV9 CASSVEAYGRDEQYF
TRBJ2-3 TRBV7-9 CASRPTSGRGPPPDTQYF
TRBJ2-7 TRBV28 CASSSFPGTGVREQYF
TRBJ2-2 TRBV27 CASSSEVAGELFF
TRBJ2-7 TRBV6-5 CASRGTGLLSYEQYF
TRBJ2-7 TRBV5-1 CASSLEEASSYEQYF
TRBJ1-1 TRBV11-2 CASNPGQGRMNTEAFF
TRBJ2-1 TRBV30 CAWSVGLAEEQFF
TRBJ1-2 TRBV5-1 CASSSRQGNYGYTF
TRBJ2-1 TRBV4-1 CASSQGARLAGDEQFF
TRBJ1-1 TRBV10-3 CAISESARDTEAFF
TRBJ2-7 TRBV6-6 CASSTNRDEQYF
TRBJ2-2 TRBV5-1 CASSPTTVTGAGELFF
TRBJ1-2 TRBV29-1 CSVASQASYGYTF
TRBJ2-3 TRBV7-6 CASSFGQGATDTQYF
TRBJ1-6 TRBV11-2 CASSHRVLNSPLHF
TRBJ2-1 TRBV29-1 CSVEVRLAGGHMFF
TRBJ2-2 TRBV25-1 CASSDRSGRRTGELFF
TRBJ1-1 TRBV11-1 CASSLRGFNTEAFF
TRBJ1-2 TRBV20-1 CSAEEMRAHTF
TRBJ2-7 TRBV27 CAPCGRENYEQYF
TRBJ2-1 TRBV5-1 CASSLDTGVNEQFF
TRBJ2-7 TRBV6-5 CASRRRAGVYEQYF
TRBJ2-7 TRBV7-9 CASSPQGLAGGEQYF
TRBJ2-1 TRBV5-1 CASSPGTSNNEQFF
TRBJ1-4 TRBV7-6 CASSLDAGGEKLFF
TRBJ2-1 TRBV7-9 CASSLETSFRFF
TRBJ1-1 TRBV19 CASSISAGTGAGDTEAFF
TRBJ2-5 TRBV5-1 CASSLSGSLQETQYF